This T cell receptor (beta chain) was captured in a study of blood T cell repertoires in COVID-19. Study details: The cDNA or gDNA used as material had been derived from T cells, B-cell-depleted T cells, or PBMCs.

Original data processing: By means of reference gene primer amplification, nucleated cell counts were estimated. Measured with immunoSEQ multiplex PCR; TCRdb has only the in-frame clones, and not every one. Clone size and V and J calls were adopted from that table, with D and trimming inferred from the DNA. Among some 240,000 clones listed, about 88% were seen once. Germline V gives CDR1 KGHSH, CDR2 LQKENI. The CDR3 runs 12 residues. V dropped 1 base and J dropped 8 bases, with 8 bases sitting between them. The genes are TRBV18 and TRBJ1-1; D gene uncertain. Sequenced: peripheral blood. The receptor's source is a woman aged 40 to 50 who had recovered from COVID-19. CDR3 DNA sequence: TGTGCCAGCTCACCACTGGGCGACGAAGCTTTCTTT. Its translation is CASSPLGDEAFF.